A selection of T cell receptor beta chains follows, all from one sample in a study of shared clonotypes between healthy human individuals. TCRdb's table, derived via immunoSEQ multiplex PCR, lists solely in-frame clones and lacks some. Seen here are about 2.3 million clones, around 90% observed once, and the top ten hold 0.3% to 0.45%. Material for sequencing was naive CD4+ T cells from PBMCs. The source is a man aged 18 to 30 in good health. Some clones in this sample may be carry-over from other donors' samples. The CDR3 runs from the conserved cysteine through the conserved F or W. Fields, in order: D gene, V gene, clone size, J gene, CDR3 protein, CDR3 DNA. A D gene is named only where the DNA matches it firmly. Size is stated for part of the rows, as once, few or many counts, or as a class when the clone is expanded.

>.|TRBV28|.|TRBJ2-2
CASNQGVAGVDTGELFF
TGTGCCAGCAACCAGGGGGTGGCGGGAGTCGACACCGGGGAGCTGTTTTTT
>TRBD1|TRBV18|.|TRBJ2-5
CASSPRQGEETQYF
TGTGCCAGCTCACCCAGACAGGGAGAAGAGACCCAGTACTTC
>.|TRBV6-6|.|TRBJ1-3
CASSYRETATGNTIYF
TGTGCCAGCAGTTACAGGGAAACAGCGACTGGAAACACCATATATTTT
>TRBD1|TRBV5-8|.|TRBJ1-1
CASSLQQGKSEAFF
TGTGCCAGCAGCTTGCAACAGGGGAAATCTGAAGCTTTCTTT
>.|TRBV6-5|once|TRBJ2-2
CASRFPRGSTGELFF
TGTGCCAGCAGATTTCCCAGGGGAAGCACCGGGGAGCTGTTTTTT
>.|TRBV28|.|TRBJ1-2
CASSLRLGGDGYTF
TGTGCCAGCAGTTTACGACTAGGGGGAGATGGCTACACCTTC
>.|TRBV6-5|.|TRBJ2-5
CASGALPTYQETQYF
TGTGCCAGCGGGGCCCTTCCGACCTACCAAGAGACCCAGTACTTC
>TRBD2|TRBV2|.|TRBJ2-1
CASRAWTSGGDEQFF
TGTGCCAGCAGAGCCTGGACTAGCGGAGGGGATGAGCAGTTCTTC
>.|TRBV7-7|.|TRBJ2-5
CASSLAGLGAAGGETQYF
TGTGCCAGCAGCTTAGCGGGACTTGGGGCGGCCGGCGGGGAGACCCAGTACTTC
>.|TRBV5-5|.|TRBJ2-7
CASSLTGTPFREQYF
TGTGCCAGCAGCTTGACAGGGACCCCCTTTAGAGAGCAGTACTTC